The TCR beta chain described here comes from a study of T cell responses to AZD1222 COVID-19 vaccine. V gave up 5 bases and J gave up 4 bases, with 15 bases separating them. Looked up from germline, CDR1 is MGHDK and CDR2 is SYGVNS. The CDR3 extends over 15 amino acids. The data were produced by immunoSEQ multiplex PCR, yet TCRdb's version contains in-frame clones alone and is incomplete. The sample comprises more than 150,000 clones, less than 95% of which are singletons, and approximately 0.69% rests with the top ten. The sample here was peripheral blood, taken on day 0 of AZD1222 vaccination. The TCR comes from an adult in good health. The genes are TRBV25-1 and TRBJ1-3; D ambiguous. CDR3 DNA sequence: TGTGCCAGCAGTCTCGGGCAGGCCCAAGGAAACACCATATATTTT. It yields the protein CASSLGQAQGNTIYF.